The 26 T cell receptor beta chains presented below share a single source sample, sequenced in a study of Ad26.COV2.S vaccination and SARS-CoV-2 variants. Libraries were prepared by immunoSEQ multiplex PCR; TCRdb keeps only in-frame clonotypes and omits some of them. Of roughly 300,000 clones in the sample, about nine tenths were seen once. The treatment here: around 19 received Ad26.COV2.S at low or high dose, single or two shots; 5 received placebo; per-sample allocation not given. Samples came from day 63 after the first vaccine or placebo injection. Sequencing was performed on peripheral blood, taken in a trial of Ad26.COV2.S vaccine versus placebo. These receptors were obtained from a person between 18 and 59 years old who received the Ad26.COV2.S COVID-19 vaccine or a placebo.

The V call is TRBV28, the J call TRBJ2-6, with 7 bases identical to TRBD1. The CDR3 consists of 17 residues. With 7 bases clipped from V and 2 bases from J, the junction kept 11 bases outside the gene matches. Germline V CDR1 and CDR2: MDHEN, SYDVKM. The CDR3 nucleotides read TGTGCCAGCATACAAAACAGGGGCGAGACTGGGGCCAACGTCCTGACTTTC. Its protein product is CASIQNRGETGANVLTF.

The chain joins TRBV11-3 to TRBJ2-5, with D perhaps matching TRBD2 (5 bases). Germline values: CDR1 SGHNT, CDR2 YENEEA. V was shortened by 0 bases and J by 7 bases, with 12 bases between the two germline ends. The CDR3 runs to 14 residues. CDR3 in amino acids: CASSLDGNPRTQYF. The CDR3 region has the DNA TGTGCCAGCAGCTTAGACGGGAACCCGAGGACCCAGTACTTC. The full variable domain, in which reference TRBV11-3 and TRBJ2-5 provide the parts outside the CDR3, is EAGVVQSPRYKIIEKKQPVAFWCNPISGHNTLYWYLQNLGQGPELLIRYENEEAVDDSQLPKDRFSAERLKGVDSTLKIQPAELGDSAVYLCASSLDGNPRTQYFGPGTRLLVL.

V usage is TRBV7-2 and J usage is TRBJ1-2, with TRBD1 as a possible D gene (6 bases). The length of the CDR3 is 17 residues. Trimming shortened V by 1 base and J by 5 bases, and 20 bases separated the two germline ends. CDR1 and CDR2 (germline): SGHTA, FQGNSA. The CDR3 protein is CASSLEDSSVILYGYTF. The CDR3 DNA reads TGTGCCAGCAGCTTAGAGGACAGCAGCGTTATCCTTTATGGCTACACCTTC.

This clone came up once. The chain is built from TRBV7-9 and TRBJ1-2, with a weak D call TRBD1 (5 bases). The germline V gene has CDR1 SEHNR and CDR2 FQNEAQ (reference sequence). This CDR3 is built from 15 residues. V was pared by 1 base and J by 4 bases, with 13 bases between. The CDR3 protein is CASSLVGGSGYGYTF. The CDR3 DNA reads TGTGCCAGCAGCTTAGTCGGGGGGAGTGGCTATGGCTACACCTTC.

This chain joins TRBV7-2 and TRBJ2-5; no clear D. The CDR3 length is 15 residues. Trimming removed 1 base at V and 1 base at J, with 10 bases between. The germline gives CDR1 SGHTA, CDR2 FQGNSA. The CDR3 here is CASSLVNGIQETQYF. In DNA, the CDR3 is TGTGCCAGCAGCTTAGTGAACGGAATCCAAGAGACCCAGTACTTC.

The gene calls are TRBV10-3 and TRBJ1-6; tentatively, D is TRBD1 (5 bases). V was clipped by 6 bases and J by 6 bases, with 15 bases between them. CDR1 is ENHRY and CDR2 is SYGVKD in the germline V gene. The CDR3 sequence is 15 residues long. The CDR3 is CAIRGGSESNSPLHF. Written as DNA, the CDR3 is TGTGCCATCAGGGGGGGTAGTGAGAGTAATTCACCCCTCCACTTT.

The chain is built from TRBV10-3 and TRBJ2-7; maybe TRBD1 (5 bases). This CDR3 spans 14 amino acids. V dropped 2 bases and J dropped 2 bases, with 10 bases sitting between them. Germline values: CDR1 ENHRY, CDR2 SYGVKD. CDR3 DNA: TGTGCCATCAGTGAGGGGGCGCAGACCTACGAGCAGTACTTC. Translating it yields CAISEGAQTYEQYF.

A few counts support this clone. CDR3 loop: CASSIGDRVRYQPQHF. CDR3 DNA sequence: TGTGCCAGTAGTATAGGGGATAGGGTCAGATATCAGCCCCAGCATTTT. This chain joins TRBV19 and TRBJ1-5; D gene unclear. With 1 base removed from V and 5 bases from J, the gap between germline ends came to 15 bases. Per the germline V gene, CDR1 is LNHDA and CDR2 is SQIVND (reference sequence). The CDR3 length is 16 residues.

V usage is TRBV3-1 (or the pseudogene TRBV3-2) and J usage is TRBJ2-1; the D is unclear. The V end was cut by 3 bases, the J end by 2 bases, with 11 bases between. The CDR3 covers 15 residues. Germline V gene lookup returns CDR1 LGHDT and CDR2 YNNKEL (reference sequence). CDR3 sequence: CASSHPGITYNEQFF. For the CDR3, the DNA is TGTGCCAGCAGCCACCCCGGAATCACCTACAATGAGCAGTTCTTC.

V gene TRBV6-5 combines with J gene TRBJ1-1; D remains unclear. The CDR3 loop spans 13 amino acids. CDR1 and CDR2 from the germline V gene are MNHEY and SVGAGI. Trimming removed 7 bases from V and 12 bases from J, with 21 bases in between. CDR3 DNA sequence: TGTGCCAGCATCTCGACCGACTTCGTGTTTACTTTCTTT. Amino acid sequence: CASISTDFVFTFF.

This clone has a handful of counts. This chain connects TRBV19 to TRBJ2-1; D possibly corresponds to TRBD1 (6 bases). The ends were cut back, 10 bases at V and 4 bases at J, with 20 bases in the middle. CDR3 length equals 15 residues. CDR1 and CDR2 from the germline V gene are LNHDA and SQIVND (reference sequence). The CDR3 reads CATHLGAGEYNEQFF. CDR3 bases: TGTGCCACTCATCTTGGGGCAGGGGAGTACAATGAGCAGTTCTTC.

The chain carries TRBV15 and TRBJ2-6; D gene ambiguous. CDR3 length equals 16 residues. Trimming took off 1 base at V and 0 bases at J, with 7 bases between the two ends. Looked up from germline, CDR1 is LNHNV and CDR2 is YYDKDF (reference sequence). The CDR3 here is CATSRGADSGANVLTF. Here the CDR3 DNA reads TGTGCCACCAGCAGAGGGGCGGACTCTGGGGCCAACGTCCTGACTTTC. Full variable domain (rest looked up from reference TRBV15 and TRBJ2-6): DAMVIQNPRYQVTQFGKPVTLSCSQTLNHNVMYWYQQKSSQAPKLLFHYYDKDFNNEADTPDNFQSRRPNTSFCFLDIRSPGLGDTAMYLCATSRGADSGANVLTFGAGSRLTVL.

This clone was detected a few times. This rearrangement joins TRBV10-3 to TRBJ2-2; D is undetermined. Germline CDR1 ENHRY, CDR2 SYGVKD. V was trimmed by 8 bases and J by 1 base, leaving 2 bases between them. The CDR3 is 11 amino acids. The CDR3 region is CAIGNTGELFF. CDR3 in DNA: TGTGCCATCGGGAACACCGGGGAGCTGTTTTTT.

CDR3 sequence (DNA): TGTGCCAGCAGCTTCGGGGGGAGCACAGATACGCAGTATTTT. It encodes CASSFGGSTDTQYF. The chain is built from TRBV5-8 and TRBJ2-3; 7 bases map to TRBD2. The J segment lost 0 bases and the V segment lost 2 bases, leaving 0 bases of the junction unmatched. CDR1 is SGHTS and CDR2 is YDEGEE in the germline V gene. The CDR3 runs 14 residues.

The J gene is TRBJ2-5, the V gene TRBV29-1, with 10 positions matching TRBD1. Looked up from germline, CDR1 is SQVTM and CDR2 is ANQGSEA. CDR3 length equals 11 residues. V trimming: 6 bases; J trimming: 6 bases; junction bases outside the gene matches: 1. CDR3 protein: CSVDRGKTQYF. The CDR3 nucleotides are TGCAGCGTGGACAGGGGGAAGACCCAGTACTTC.

This chain links TRBV9 with TRBJ2-1, with D tentatively TRBD2 (5 bases). This CDR3 contains 13 residues. V was cut by 0 bases and J by 9 bases, with 10 bases left in between. CDR1 is SGDLS and CDR2 is YYNGEE in the germline V gene. The CDR3 is CASSVGTPREQFF. Here the CDR3 DNA reads TGTGCCAGCAGCGTAGGGACTCCGCGTGAGCAGTTCTTC. Together with reference TRBV9 and TRBJ2-1, the CDR3 gives the full variable domain: DSGVTQTPKHLITATGQRVTLRCSPRSGDLSVYWYQQSLDQGLQFLIQYYNGEERAKGNILERFSAQQFPDLHSELNLSSLELGDSALYFCASSVGTPREQFFGPGTRLTVL.

The chain couples TRBV4-1 to TRBJ2-7; possible D gene TRBD2, 5 bases. Trimming took off 1 base at V and 6 bases at J, with 10 bases between the two ends. Looked up from germline, CDR1 is MGHRA and CDR2 is YSYEKL. There are 13 residues in the CDR3. CDR3 nucleotide sequence: TGCGCCAGCAGCCAAGGAGGGTTGGGCGAGCAGTACTTC. Its protein is CASSQGGLGEQYF.

The gene calls are TRBV30 and TRBJ1-1, with 8 bases lining up with TRBD1. After removal of 1 base from V and 3 bases from J, the junction contained 1 base not matched to a gene. The germline CDR1 and CDR2 sequences are GTSNPN and SVGIG (reference sequence). CDR3 length: 13 amino acids. The CDR3 reads CAWSADRDTEAFF. The CDR3 region has the DNA TGTGCCTGGAGTGCGGACAGGGACACTGAAGCTTTCTTT.

V usage is TRBV9 and J usage is TRBJ2-7, with 8 bases identical to TRBD1. Germline V gene sequence: CDR1 SGDLS, CDR2 YYNGEE. The junction had 11 bases not matched to a gene; V was cut back by 4 bases and J by 5 bases. The CDR3 runs 15 residues. The CDR3 DNA is TGTGCCAGCAGCTCGAGCAGGGGGCTGATGGACGAGCAGTACTTC. Its protein is CASSSSRGLMDEQYF.

V and J are TRBV12-3 or TRBV12-4 and TRBJ1-2; 7 nucleotides align to TRBD1. The CDR3 is made up of 12 amino acids. V was clipped by 5 bases and J by 4 bases; unmatched bases: 1. In nucleotides, the CDR3 is TGTGCCAGCAGTAACAGGGGCTATGGCTACACCTTC. Translating it yields CASSNRGYGYTF.

This sequence joins TRBV19 and TRBJ2-5, with 7 positions matching TRBD2. Per the germline V gene, CDR1 is LNHDA and CDR2 is SQIVND (reference sequence). J was trimmed by 5 bases and V by 5 bases; bases with no gene match: 11. The CDR3 contains 15 residues. CDR3 in DNA: TGTGCCAGTAGTGCAGCGACTAGCAGATCGGAGACCCAGTACTTC. This codes for CASSAATSRSETQYF.

DNA for the CDR3: TGTGCCAGCAGGGACAGGGGGCCATCCTATGGCTACACCTTC. Residues: CASRDRGPSYGYTF. This chain links TRBV28 with TRBJ1-2, with 11 nucleotides matching TRBD1. CDR1 and CDR2 from the germline V gene are MDHEN and SYDVKM. Losses at the gene ends were 6 bases for V and 4 bases for J; bases not matched to a gene: 4. The CDR3 runs to 14 residues.

The V gene is TRBV7-2, the J gene TRBJ2-5; no reliable D call. V lost 5 bases, J lost 2 bases, and 18 bases lay in between. The CDR3 is 16 amino acids. Per the germline V gene, CDR1 is SGHTA and CDR2 is FQGNSA. Here the CDR3 DNA reads TGTGCCAGCAGCCTCCTCCCCCTTGTTGTTCAAGAGACCCAGTACTTC. Protein product: CASSLLPLVVQETQYF.

Only one count was recorded for this clone. The chain's CDR3 is CASSVGPAGDTGELFF. DNA for the CDR3: TGTGCCAGCAGCGTAGGCCCCGCAGGGGACACCGGGGAGCTGTTTTTT. This chain uses TRBV9 with TRBJ2-2; D is perhaps TRBD1 (6 bases). V was pared by 0 bases and J by 3 bases, with 12 bases between. There are 16 residues in the CDR3. Per germline, CDR1 SGDLS and CDR2 YYNGEE.

This clone was detected only once. V usage is TRBV4-2 and J usage is TRBJ1-1; D unclear. V lost 1 base and J 3 bases, leaving 9 bases between the germline ends. Germline V gene lookup returns CDR1 LGHNA and CDR2 YNFKEQ. The CDR3 contains 14 residues. In DNA form, the CDR3 reads TGTGCCAGCAGCCAAGTCGGCGTGGACACTGAAGCTTTCTTT. Translation: CASSQVGVDTEAFF.

The gene calls are TRBV7-9 and TRBJ2-7, with D unresolved. V was clipped by 2 bases and J by 6 bases, with 11 bases between them. The CDR3 length is 13 residues. CDR1 is SEHNR, CDR2 FQNEAQ, per germline (reference sequence). CDR3 nucleotides: TGTGCCAGCAGCTTAAGTAACGGGTTCGAGCAGTACTTC. This encodes CASSLSNGFEQYF.